This record covers a single TCR beta chain. Its antigen is undetermined. The CDR3 consists of 13 residues. With 60 Vbeta and 13 Jbeta primers, the PCR was carried out. Methods used by the authors: There were some 87 million unique TCR beta chains by a later count, and some 11 million of them were shared. TCRdb's table, derived via immunoSEQ multiplex PCR, lists solely in-frame clones and lacks some. From that table come the V and J calls and clone size; the DNA was used to work out D and trimming. The repertoire holds 100,000 to 150,000 clones, with roughly four fifths as singletons. The data belong to a study of cytomegalovirus exposure and HLA in healthy donors. The study's findings and limits: Clonal expansion was found to be greater in HLA-associated TCR beta chains than in equally common others in a later analysis. Researchers catalogued 164 TCR beta chains as cytomegalovirus-associated.

Likely unrecorded immune exposures existed in these nominally healthy donors. Input material: PBMCs. This chain links TRBV21-1 with TRBJ1-1; TRBD1 is the table's D call and was not checked against the DNA. TRBV21-1 is reported as a pseudogene. This TCR was sampled from a boy between 5 and 17 years old in good health and CMV-seronegative. The CDR3 reads CASSKPGDTEAFF. In DNA, the CDR3 is TGTGCCAGCAGCAAACCAGGGGACACTGAAGCTTTCTTT.